This T cell receptor beta chain was captured in a study of blood T cell repertoires in COVID-19. Study background: Donors in the United States, Italy and Spain gave samples during acute or convalescent COVID-19. T cells, B-cell-depleted T cells, or PBMCs supplied cDNA or gDNA.

Original handling: Reference gene primer amplification yielded estimated nucleated cell counts. Some clones are missing from TCRdb's copy, which holds only in-frame ones; the method was immunoSEQ multiplex PCR. From that table come the V and J calls and clone size; the DNA was used to work out D and trimming. The table records over 15,000 clones, around 90% of them present only once. The sample comprised peripheral blood. The source is a human donor in a cohort sampled during active COVID-19. The donor label of this sample is uncertain.

The CDR3 region has the DNA TGTGCCAGCAGTCCCCAAGGGACTAGCTCCTACAATGAGCAGTTCTTC. Encoded protein: CASSPQGTSSYNEQFF. The J gene is TRBJ2-1, the V gene TRBV28; 8 nucleotides agree with TRBD2. The V and J ends lost 5 bases and 0 bases, in that order; junction bases with no gene match: 6. Germline values: CDR1 MDHEN, CDR2 SYDVKM. The CDR3 extends over 16 amino acids.